The 21 T cell receptor delta chains given below trace back to one sample, sequenced in a study of gammadelta T cells in human blood. TCRdb called clones from the RT-PCR reads again using CATT. The sample lists 300 to 350 delta-chain clones; approximately 13% were seen once. The sequenced sample was Vgamma9Vdelta2 gamma-delta T cells from adult blood. All receptors derive from a human donor.

With respect to this clone: A read error likely explains this, since a far larger clone differs by one base. The gene calls are TRDV2 and TRDJ1, with 13 bases identical to TRDD3. Germline matching of the DNA provided the J gene here, since TCRdb leaves it blank. The CDR3 consists of 20 residues. Unmatched junction bases numbered 16, after V lost 3 bases and J lost 1 base. Per the germline V gene, CDR1 is GEAIGNYY and CDR2 is EKD. CDR3: CACDQVVTGGYEEVTDKLIF. The CDR3 coding sequence is TGTGCCTGTGACCAAGTCGTTACTGGGGGATACGAAGAGGTCACCGATAAACTCATCTTT.

This clone turned up a few times. The J gene was reported as TRDJ1; the V gene went uncalled; the table calls TRDD3, which could not be checked here. The CDR3 contains 20 residues. DNA of the CDR3: TGTGCCTGTGACCCGCTACTGGGGGATCGCCCCCGAGACTACACCGATAAACTCATCTTT. As protein: CACDPLLGDRPRDYTDKLIF.

Of note for this clone: The protein in TCRdb stems from a much larger clone and differs at residue 5 from this DNA's translation, likely a read error; here the protein is translated from the DNA. The J gene is TRDJ3, the V gene TRDV2, with 7 bases identical to TRDD3. CDR3 length equals 18 residues. With 3 bases clipped from V and 0 bases from J, the junction kept 7 bases outside the gene matches. Germline CDR1 is GEAIGNYY and CDR2 is EKD. The CDR3 DNA sequence: TGTGCCTGTGACCGCCTGGGGGGTAGCTCCTGGGACACCCGACAGATGTTTTTC. Protein product: CACDRLGGSSWDTRQMFF.

As to this clone: One base separates it from a far larger clone, so it is likely a read error. Other nucleotide sequences from this sample produce the same CDR3. The gene calls are TRDV2 and TRDJ1; 7 bases line up with TRDD3. Matching the DNA to germline supplied the J gene, which TCRdb does not give. The germline V gene has CDR1 GEAIGNYY and CDR2 EKD. The CDR3 loop spans 16 amino acids. V lost 7 bases to trimming and J lost 0 bases; unmatched junction nucleotides: 13. The CDR3, as DNA: TGTGCCTGCGACGCTTTACTGGGGACATACACCGATAAACTCATCTTT. This gives the protein CACDALLGTYTDKLIF.

Points on this clone: A read error is likely here: a far larger clone is one base away. This CDR3 is also generated by other DNA sequences in the sample. V gene TRDV3 combines with J gene TRDJ1, with TRDD3 matching 11 bases. TCRdb leaves out the J gene; it was filled in here by matching the DNA to germline. Germline V gives CDR1 TVYSNPD, CDR2 GDNSRS (reference sequence). Trimming at V came to 5 bases and at J to 10 bases, leaving 18 bases not matched to a gene. The CDR3 is made up of 15 amino acids. The CDR3 spells CARVAGGYREVRLIF. The CDR3 coding sequence is TGTGCCCGGGTGGCTGGGGGATACCGGGAGGTAAGACTCATCTTT.

This clone was seen more than once but under ten times. This likely traces to a read error, being one base from a far larger clone. The chain carries TRDV2 and TRDJ3; TRDD3 aligns across 8 bases. Trimming took 4 bases from V and 0 from J; bases not matched to a gene: 16. This CDR3 is built from 21 residues. Germline V gene lookup returns CDR1 GEAIGNYY and CDR2 EKD. The CDR3 protein is CACDPVLGGTPHSWDTRQMFF. The CDR3 DNA sequence: TGTGCCTGTGATCCCGTACTGGGGGGTACGCCGCACTCCTGGGACACCCGACAGATGTTTTTC.

The chain joins TRDV2 to TRDJ1, with 9 bases matching TRDD3. TCRdb is silent on the J gene; assignment here came from matching the DNA to germline. The CDR3 extends over 16 amino acids. V was pared by 0 bases and J by 0 bases, with 4 bases of the junction left unmatched. The germline gives CDR1 GEAIGNYY, CDR2 EKD. CDR3 in DNA: TGTGCCTGTGACACCGTACTGGGGGAGTACACCGATAAACTCATCTTT. This gives the protein CACDTVLGEYTDKLIF.

This clone was counted between two and nine times. This likely stems from a read error, as it lies one base from a far larger clone. The same CDR3 also results from other DNA sequences found in this sample. The gene calls are TRDV2 and TRDJ3, with TRDD3 matching 9 bases. The germline V gene has CDR1 GEAIGNYY and CDR2 EKD. This CDR3 spans 22 amino acids. CDR3 DNA sequence: TGTGCCTGCGACACCGCGGTGACTGGGGGACGAAGGAATTCCTGGGACACCCGACAGATGTTTTTC. This encodes CACDTAVTGGRRNSWDTRQMFF.

Of note for this clone: A far more abundant clone sits one base away, making this likely a read error. Other DNA sequences of this sample code for an identical CDR3. The J gene is given as TRDJ1, and the V gene is not called; TRDD3, the table's D call, lacks a check against the DNA. This CDR3 comprises 24 residues. The CDR3: CACDSLLRLPSLGTGDPYTDKLIF. The CDR3 DNA reads TGTGCCTGTGACTCCCTTCTGAGACTTCCTTCCCTGGGCACTGGGGACCCGTACACCGATAAACTCATCTTT.

By sample fraction, this clone is hyperexpanded. The rearrangement joins TRDV2 to TRDJ3; 12 bases map to TRDD3. In germline, CDR1 is GEAIGNYY, CDR2 EKD. Trimming at V came to 0 bases and at J to 0 bases, leaving 8 bases not matched to a gene. The CDR3 extends over 21 amino acids. The CDR3 loop reads CACDTVLGDTVSSWDTRQMFF. CDR3 nucleotides: TGTGCCTGTGACACCGTACTGGGGGATACCGTTAGCTCCTGGGACACCCGACAGATGTTTTTC.

As concerns this clone: One base separates it from a far larger clone, so it is likely a read error. This same CDR3 is encoded by further DNA sequences in the sample. The chain joins TRDV2 to TRDJ1; a possible D gene is TRDD3 (5 bases). This CDR3 is built from 14 residues. Germline CDR1 is GEAIGNYY and CDR2 is EKD. Here the CDR3 DNA reads TGTGCCTGTGACACTGTATACGGTACCGACAAACTCATCTTT. This codes for CACDTVYGTDKLIF.

By share of the sample, this clone is large. The chain uses TRDV2 and TRDJ1, with a possible D match to TRDD3 (7 bases). The CDR3 spans 24 residues. The germline gives CDR1 GEAIGNYY, CDR2 EKD. The V gene lost 3 bases and the J gene lost 0 bases, with 40 bases spanning the gap. The CDR3 coding sequence is TGTGCCTGTGACTCCCTTCTGAGACTTCCTTCCCTGGGTACTGGGGACCCGTACACCGATAAACTCATCTTT. This encodes CACDSLLRLPSLGTGDPYTDKLIF.

A note on this clone: A far larger clone differs by one base, so this is likely a read error. At the DNA level, this CDR3 is encoded by other sequences in the same sample as well. The rearrangement links TRDV2 to TRDJ3, with TRDD3 as a possible D gene (5 bases). The CDR3 totals 18 residues. The germline V gene encodes CDR1 GEAIGNYY and CDR2 EKD. V lost 3 bases to trimming and J lost 0 bases, with 14 bases between them. Here the CDR3 reads CACDPLGGSSWDTRQMFF. In nucleotides, the CDR3 is TGTGCCTGTGACCCCCTGGGTGGTAGCTCCTGGGACACCCGACAGATGTTTTTC.

Notes on this clone: TCRdb's entry gives the protein of a much larger clone, which mismatches this DNA's translation at residue 3, likely from a read error; the protein reported here is translated from the DNA. The J gene is TRDJ1, the V gene TRDV2, with 8 bases matching TRDD3. CDR1 is GEAIGNYY and CDR2 is EKD in the germline V gene. The CDR3 spans 17 residues. This CDR3 reads CARDLVTGGTYTDKLIF. CDR3 DNA: TGTGCCCGTGACTTGGTGACTGGGGGGACGTACACCGATAAACTCATCTTT.

This clone was counted only a few times. The rearrangement joins TRDV1 to TRDJ1, with 11 bases that match TRDD3. CDR3 length: 17 residues. V was pared by 5 bases and J by 4 bases, with 12 bases of the junction left unmatched. In germline, CDR1 is TSWWSYY, CDR2 QGS. CDR3 DNA sequence: TGTGCTCTTGGGACGTTTCCGTGGGGGATACGCAACGATAAACTCATCTTT. Translated: CALGTFPWGIRNDKLIF.

To note about this clone: With a far larger clone one base away, a read error is the likely cause. The V gene is TRDV2, the J gene TRDJ3; 9 positions match TRDD3. The V segment lost 0 bases and the J segment 1 base; nucleotides outside the gene matches: 9. From germline, CDR1 is GEAIGNYY and CDR2 EKD. This CDR3 is 20 amino acids long. CDR3 bases: TGTGCCTGTGACACCGCTACTGGGGGACGCGCGTCCTGGGACACCCGACAGATGTTTTTC. Translation: CACDTATGGRASWDTRQMFF.

About this clone: Other DNA variants within this sample encode the same CDR3. This sequence joins TRDV2 and TRDJ1; 7 positions match TRDD3. The J gene was missing in TCRdb and was found by matching the end of the DNA to germline. In germline, CDR1 is GEAIGNYY, CDR2 EKD. CDR3 length: 16 residues. With V trimmed by 4 bases and J by 0 bases, 10 bases remained unmatched. This chain's CDR3 is CACDPVLGKYTDKLIF. For the CDR3, the DNA is TGTGCCTGTGATCCCGTACTGGGGAAGTACACCGATAAACTCATCTTT.

A few counts support this clone. A far larger clone lies a single base away; this is likely a read error. Other DNA variants within this sample encode the same CDR3. The chain employs TRDV2 and TRDJ3, with TRDD3 matching 9 bases. Germline V gene data show CDR1 as GEAIGNYY and CDR2 as EKD. The CDR3 consists of 22 residues. Germline trimming cut 0 bases from V and 1 base from J; bases unmatched to any gene: 15. CDR3 loop: CACDTAVTGGRRNSWDTRQMFF. DNA for the CDR3: TGTGCCTGTGACACCGCGGTCACTGGGGGACGAAGGAATTCCTGGGACACCCGACAGATGTTTTTC.

This clone was detected only a few times. A far larger clone is off by one base, so a read error is likely. Distinct nucleotide sequences in the sample also encode this CDR3. The chain joins TRDV2 to TRDJ3; D is perhaps TRDD3 (6 bases). Between the trimmed V and J ends, which lost 0 bases and 1 base, there was a span of 24 bases. This CDR3 is built from 22 residues. CDR1 GEAIGNYY and CDR2 EKD come from the germline V gene. The DNA for the CDR3 is TGTGCCTGTGACACCGCGGTGACGGGGGGACGAAGGAATTCCTGGGACACCCGACAGATGTTTTTC. Its translation is CACDTAVTGGRRNSWDTRQMFF.

The V call is TRDV2, the J call TRDJ3; D possibly corresponds to TRDD3 (5 bases). TCRdb is silent on the J gene; assignment here came from matching the DNA to germline. There are 19 residues in the CDR3. The germline gives CDR1 GEAIGNYY, CDR2 EKD. V lost 0 bases, J lost 0 bases, and 14 bases lay in between. This CDR3 reads CACDTVRGSRSWDTRQMFF. The CDR3 bases are TGTGCCTGTGACACCGTCCGGGGGTCACGCTCCTGGGACACCCGACAGATGTTTTTC.

About this clone: A read error may be the cause here, since a much bigger clone is one base away. This chain links TRDV2 with TRDJ3, with 7 nucleotides matching TRDD3. TCRdb is silent on the J gene; assignment here came from matching the DNA to germline. The CDR3 contains 18 residues. The germline CDR1 and CDR2 sequences are GEAIGNYY and EKD. The DNA of the CDR3 is TGTGCCAGTGACCAGGGGGGATTGAGCTCCTGGGACACCCGACAGATGTTTTTC. It encodes CASDQGGLSSWDTRQMFF.